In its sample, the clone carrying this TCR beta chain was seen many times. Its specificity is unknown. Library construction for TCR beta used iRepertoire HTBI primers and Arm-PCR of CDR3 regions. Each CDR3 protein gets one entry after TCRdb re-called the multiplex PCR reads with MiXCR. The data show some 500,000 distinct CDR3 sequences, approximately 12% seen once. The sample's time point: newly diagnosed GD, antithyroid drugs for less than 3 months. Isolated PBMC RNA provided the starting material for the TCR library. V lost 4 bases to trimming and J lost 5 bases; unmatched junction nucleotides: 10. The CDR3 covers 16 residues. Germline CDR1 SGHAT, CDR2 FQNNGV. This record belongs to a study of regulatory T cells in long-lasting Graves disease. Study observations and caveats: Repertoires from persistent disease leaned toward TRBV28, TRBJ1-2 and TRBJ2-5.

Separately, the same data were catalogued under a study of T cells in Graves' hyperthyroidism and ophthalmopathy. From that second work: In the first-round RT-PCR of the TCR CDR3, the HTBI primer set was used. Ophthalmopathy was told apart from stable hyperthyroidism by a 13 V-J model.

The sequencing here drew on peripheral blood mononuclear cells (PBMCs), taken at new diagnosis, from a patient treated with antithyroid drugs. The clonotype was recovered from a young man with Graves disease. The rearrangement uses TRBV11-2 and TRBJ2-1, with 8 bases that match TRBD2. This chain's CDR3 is CASSSLLADTNNEQFF. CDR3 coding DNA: TGTGCCAGCAGCTCACTACTAGCGGATACAAACAATGAGCAGTTCTTC. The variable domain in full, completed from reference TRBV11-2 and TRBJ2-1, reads EAGVAQSPRYKIIEKRQSVAFWCNPISGHATLYWYQQILGQGPKLLIQFQNNGVVDDSQLPKDRFSAERLKGVDSTLKIQPAKLEDSAVYLCASSSLLADTNNEQFFGPGTRLTVL.